These 18 T cell receptor beta chains were sequenced from one sample in a study of T cells expressing NK-cell markers. TCRdb re-called the 5' RACE reads and catalogs CDR3 proteins one per entry, DNA excluded. The table for this sample gives 300,000 to 500,000 distinct CDR3 sequences. The source material was blood T cells: a sorted CD56 or NKG2C T cell subset, CD4+ or CD8+ T cells, or bulk PBMC T cells (not recorded which). Receptor source: a woman aged 45-65 years in good health.

V gene TRBV29-1 combines with J gene TRBJ1-1. Germline V gene data show CDR1 as SQVTM and CDR2 as ANQGSEA. The CDR3 covers 13 residues. The CDR3 is CTVRGLMNTEAFF.

This chain joins TRBV6-5 and TRBJ2-1. Germline V lookup: CDR1 MNHEY, CDR2 SVGAGI. This CDR3 contains 11 residues. The CDR3 is CASKEANEQFF.

The V and J genes are TRBV12-3 or TRBV12-4 and TRBJ2-2; TCRdb names TRBD2, which stays unverified in the absence of DNA. The CDR3 contains 15 residues. CDR3 sequence: CASSFEARNTGELFF.

V gene TRBV5-6 combines with J gene TRBJ1-1; TCRdb designates TRBD1, a call that cannot be tested without DNA. CDR3 length: 15 residues. The germline CDR1 and CDR2 sequences are SGHDT and YYEEEE. CDR3 sequence reads: CASSLGQVLIAEAFF.

The chain joins TRBV20-1 to TRBJ2-3; TCRdb proposes TRBD2, but this gene call is untestable without DNA. Germline lookup yields CDR1 DFQATT and CDR2 SNEGSKA (reference sequence). The CDR3 totals 15 residues. CDR3 in amino acids: CSATTSARRTDTQYF.

This CDR3 is CASSGPNWYEQYF. J is TRBJ2-7 and V is TRBV7-9. This CDR3 contains 13 residues. Germline-derived CDR1 and CDR2 are SEHNR and FQNEAQ (reference sequence).

The rearrangement uses TRBV3-1 and TRBJ2-4; the D gene TCRdb calls, TRBD1, cannot be checked with no DNA. The CDR3 consists of 17 residues. Per the germline V gene, CDR1 is LGHDT and CDR2 is YNNKEL (reference sequence). The chain's CDR3 is CASSQEGLGGAKNIQYF.

The rearrangement joins TRBV20-1 to TRBJ2-5; no DNA is available, so the TRBD1 call from TCRdb remains unchecked. The CDR3 is 12 residues long. CDR1 is DFQATT and CDR2 is SNEGSKA in the germline V gene (reference sequence). The CDR3 spells CSVQGNWETQYF.

The chain links TRBV27 to TRBJ2-1; as DNA is missing, the TRBD1 call by TCRdb cannot be tested. The V gene's germline CDR1 is MNHEY and CDR2 SMNVEV (reference sequence). This CDR3 region has 17 residues. The CDR3 is CASSFLGTDGSYNEQFF.

This sequence joins TRBV29-1 and TRBJ2-3; the D call from TCRdb, TRBD2, cannot be confirmed without DNA. Germline V gene sequence: CDR1 SQVTM, CDR2 ANQGSEA. The CDR3 has 13 residues. The CDR3 spells CSVGGGLTDTQYF.

This rearrangement joins TRBV27 to TRBJ1-5; TCRdb returns TRBD1, unconfirmable since there is no DNA. CDR1 MNHEY and CDR2 SMNVEV come from the germline V gene (reference sequence). This CDR3 contains 14 residues. The CDR3 region is CASKTGSSNQPQHF.

The J gene is TRBJ2-1, the V gene TRBV27; the D gene TCRdb calls, TRBD2, cannot be checked with no DNA. The germline V gene has CDR1 MNHEY and CDR2 SMNVEV (reference sequence). The CDR3 runs to 20 residues. CDR3 sequence reads: CASSSQTGLAGGSSYNEQFF.

J is TRBJ2-7 and V is TRBV5-1; TCRdb picks TRBD1, but there is no DNA to check that call. The CDR3 sequence is 14 residues long. The germline CDR1 and CDR2 sequences are SGHRS and YFSETQ. CDR3 sequence: CASRIGTGVDEQYF.

This chain joins TRBV24-1 and TRBJ2-3; TCRdb's assignment of TRBD2 cannot be checked, as there is no DNA. Germline assignment: CDR1 KGHDR and CDR2 SFDVKD. The CDR3 is 16 residues long. CDR3 sequence: CATSDLLAGGTDTQYF.

V usage is TRBV5-1 and J usage is TRBJ1-5; no DNA is available, so the TRBD1 call from TCRdb remains unchecked. Looked up from germline, CDR1 is SGHRS and CDR2 is YFSETQ. The CDR3 loop spans 16 amino acids. This CDR3 reads CASSFGPGRGNQPQHF.

The V gene is TRBV20-1, the J gene TRBJ2-1; the TRBD2 assignment by TCRdb is unverifiable without DNA. CDR3 length: 19 amino acids. Looked up from germline, CDR1 is DFQATT and CDR2 is SNEGSKA (reference sequence). The CDR3 sequence: CSARDPSGLAGKPHNEQFF.

The chain joins TRBV12-3 or TRBV12-4 to TRBJ2-2; the D call from TCRdb, TRBD1, cannot be confirmed without DNA. There are 14 residues in the CDR3. CDR3 amino acids: CASSFAGGNGELFF.

V usage is TRBV2 and J usage is TRBJ2-2. The CDR3 loop spans 12 amino acids. CDR1 is SNHLY, CDR2 FYNNEI, per germline. The CDR3: CASSIGPGELFF. Filled out from reference TRBV2 and TRBJ2-2, the complete variable domain reads EPEVTQTPSHQVTQMGQEVILRCVPISNHLYFYWYRQILGQKVEFLVSFYNNEISEKSEIFDDQFSVERPDGSNFTLKIRSTKLEDSAMYFCASSIGPGELFFGEGSRLTVL.